This entry lists 10 T cell receptor beta chains sequenced from one sample in a study of tumor-infiltrating lymphocytes in localized non-small cell lung cancer (dated by TCRdb to 2020 to 2022). The library was produced with the immunoSEQ multiplex PCR assay. As stored in TCRdb, this immuneACCESS dataset retains in-frame rearrangements with V and J assigned. A fraction of the clones does not appear; measured against another copy, unresolved V genes explain less than half of the discrepancy, and the remainder lacks a known reason. This sample has under 20,000 clones in its table, and roughly 78% of those were observed once. The ten largest account for around 10% of the sample. Source material: lung tumor tissue. These TCRs come from a human donor with non-small cell lung cancer.

The rearrangement joins TRBV7-2 to TRBJ2-3; 14 bases agree with TRBD2. This CDR3 is 16 amino acids long. V trimming: 7 bases; J trimming: 6 bases; junction bases outside the gene matches: 9. The germline CDR1 and CDR2 sequences are SGHTA and FQGNSA. CDR3 coding DNA: TGTGCCAGCACTTGGACTAGCGGGGGGCCGGGGGATACGCAGTATTTT. Encoded protein: CASTWTSGGPGDTQYF.

The gene calls are TRBV28 and TRBJ2-5; D is perhaps TRBD2 (6 bases). CDR1 MDHEN and CDR2 SYDVKM come from the germline V gene. The CDR3 is 14 residues long. V lost 2 bases and J 5 bases, leaving 12 bases between the germline ends. CDR3 DNA: TGTGCCAGCAGTTTAGGTCGGCGGGGCGAGACCCAGTACTTC. Its translation: CASSLGRRGETQYF.

V gene TRBV7-9 combines with J gene TRBJ2-5; D might be TRBD1 or TRBD2, each matching 5 bases. Trimming took off 1 base at V and 1 base at J, with 7 bases between the two ends. The CDR3 extends over 14 amino acids. Germline V gene sequence: CDR1 SEHNR, CDR2 FQNEAQ (reference sequence). The CDR3 spells CASSLGGIQETQYF. In nucleotides, the CDR3 is TGTGCCAGCAGCTTAGGGGGGATCCAAGAGACCCAGTACTTC.

The chain carries TRBV7-2 and TRBJ1-2; 7 bases are a match to TRBD1. The CDR3 contains 16 residues. Germline assignment: CDR1 SGHTA and CDR2 FQGNSA. The J segment lost 6 bases and the V segment lost 5 bases, leaving 15 bases of the junction unmatched. DNA for the CDR3: TGTGCCAGCAGCACCCGGGACAGATTACCTCTGGATGGCTACACCTTC. Amino acid sequence: CASSTRDRLPLDGYTF.

This rearrangement joins TRBV5-1 to TRBJ1-1; D is unresolved. This CDR3 comprises 14 residues. V was clipped by 0 bases and J by 1 base, with 7 bases between them. Germline CDR1 SGHRS, CDR2 YFSETQ. This CDR3 is CASSLGSRNTEAFF. The CDR3, as DNA: TGCGCCAGCAGCTTGGGCAGCAGGAACACTGAAGCTTTCTTT.

V gene TRBV14 combines with J gene TRBJ2-7, with unresolved D. Germline assignment: CDR1 SGHDN and CDR2 FVKESK. The V gene lost 0 bases and the J gene lost 0 bases, with 6 bases spanning the gap. CDR3 length equals 14 residues. In DNA form, the CDR3 reads TGTGCCAGCAGCCAAGAATGGGGCTCCTACGAGCAGTACTTC. Residues: CASSQEWGSYEQYF.

The rearrangement uses TRBV7-8 and TRBJ2-7; TRBD2 agrees at 8 bases. J lost 0 bases, V lost 6 bases, and 4 bases had no gene match. Germline values: CDR1 SGHVS, CDR2 FQNEAQ. CDR3 length: 14 residues. Here the CDR3 reads CASSRGTSSYEQYF. The CDR3 DNA sequence: TGTGCCAGCAGTCGTGGGACTAGCTCCTACGAGCAGTACTTC.

The chain is built from TRBV4-3 and TRBJ2-2; the D is unclear. The CDR3 loop spans 15 amino acids. The germline V and J ends were trimmed by 0 bases and 4 bases, with 9 bases remaining between them. Germline CDR1 is LGHNA and CDR2 is YSLEER. The CDR3 loop is CASSQEAQVTGELFF. The CDR3 bases are TGCGCCAGCAGCCAAGAGGCCCAGGTCACCGGGGAGCTGTTTTTT.

The CDR3 is CASSYEGDYGYTF. In DNA, the CDR3 is TGTGCCAGCAGTTACGAGGGGGACTATGGCTACACCTTC. The chain uses TRBV6-5 and TRBJ1-2; D may be TRBD1 (6 bases). The length of the CDR3 is 13 residues. V lost 2 bases and J lost 3, with 7 bases in between. Per the germline V gene, CDR1 is MNHEY and CDR2 is SVGAGI.

The V call is TRBV18, the J call TRBJ1-4; D call uncertain. The V gene lost 5 bases and the J gene lost 5 bases, with 9 bases spanning the gap. The CDR3 consists of 13 residues. Germline CDR1 and CDR2: KGHSH and LQKENI. The CDR3 DNA is TGTGCCAGCTCATCGACCCGAAATGAAAAACTGTTTTTT. This codes for CASSSTRNEKLFF.